The rows below give T cell receptor beta chains drawn from one sample of a study of blood T cell repertoires in COVID-19. Here immunoSEQ multiplex PCR was the method, and the copy in TCRdb shows in-frame clones only, minus some. The sample records about 160,000 clones, approximately 80% being singletons. The sequencing sample was made of peripheral blood. These TCRs come from an elderly woman with active or convalescent COVID-19. CDR3s include the opening cysteine and the closing phenylalanine or tryptophan. The size of a clone is reported for some rows only, either as once, few or many, or as a class for expanded clones.

size	length	V	J	CDR3
-	15	TRBV9	TRBJ1-1	CASSVVDRSNTEAFF
-	16	TRBV7-8	TRBJ1-1	CASSLEGEGPNTEAFF
once	16	TRBV7-2	TRBJ1-5	CASSPRQVGGNQPQHF
once	14	TRBV2	TRBJ2-7	CASIKPGQGGEQYF
few	17	TRBV7-2	TRBJ2-3	CASSLRLGGAGTDTQYF
few	14	TRBV7-9	TRBJ1-2	CASSLEIQGDGYTF
-	13	TRBV3-1/TRBV3-2	TRBJ2-7	CASSQVRSYEQYF
-	15	TRBV5-1	TRBJ1-2	CASSSQTGANYGYTF
few	13	TRBV3-1/TRBV3-2	TRBJ2-3	CASSRGTLDTQYF
-	15	TRBV6-5	TRBJ1-5	CASLTRTGGNQPQHF
-	15	TRBV7-8	TRBJ2-1	CASSWTSGGAFEQFF
-	17	TRBV7-2	TRBJ2-1	CASSFKLRTGAGNEQFF
-	13	TRBV11-1	TRBJ1-6	CASSLYPRSPLHF
-	13	TRBV14	TRBJ1-1	CASSQDRNTEAFF
once	11	TRBV30	TRBJ2-1	CAWSVAGEQFF
-	13	TRBV7-2	TRBJ2-2	CASSLPSSGGLFF
-	19	TRBV2	TRBJ2-6	CASSDPRLADSSGANVLTF
-	15	TRBV7-9	TRBJ1-1	CASSYNYAGGTEAFF
-	13	TRBV10-2	TRBJ2-3	CASSPTARDTQYF
-	14	TRBV19	TRBJ1-2	CASSTPGGGYGYTF
-	12	TRBV7-8	TRBJ2-7	CASSQTAYEQYF
-	15	TRBV27	TRBJ1-5	CASSLSQGAIQPQHF
-	16	TRBV19	TRBJ1-1	CASSIQGTLTDSEAFF
-	12	TRBV6-5	TRBJ1-1	CASSSGIAEAFF
-	15	TRBV6-6	TRBJ1-6	CASSYEGRVDSPLHF
-	14	TRBV9	TRBJ1-1	CASSVNWRDAEAFF
-	16	TRBV18	TRBJ1-1	CASSPAGRQGNTEAFF
-	17	TRBV27	TRBJ1-2	CASSAGQGTRTNYGYTF
-	13	TRBV6-5	TRBJ2-1	CASEQGNYNEQFF
-	14	TRBV5-1	TRBJ1-2	CASSLMDRKGGYTF
few	19	TRBV19	TRBJ1-1	CASSLTVRDFERLNTEAFF
-	15	TRBV18	TRBJ2-1	CASSPVGQGAGEQFF
-	15	TRBV7-9	TRBJ2-1	CASSRGQISYNEQFF
once	16	TRBV6-5	TRBJ1-3	CASSYRGQSGPNTIYF
few	16	TRBV7-9	TRBJ2-2	CASSGGGSTNTGELFF
-	14	TRBV25-1	TRBJ1-5	CASSEGGRVQPQHF
-	14	TRBV30	TRBJ2-3	CAWGRGGRTDTQYF
-	18	TRBV3-1/TRBV3-2	TRBJ2-3	CASSPLGGTGGSTDTQYF
-	14	TRBV19	TRBJ2-7	CASRGTSGSYEQYF
-	14	TRBV9	TRBJ1-6	CASSVGGSNSPLHF
-	14	TRBV7-7	TRBJ2-5	CASSLAHSGETQYF
-	15	TRBV6-5	TRBJ1-4	CASSYSGSKNEKLFF
few	13	TRBV5-1	TRBJ1-2	CASSAGQGVGYTF
-	13	TRBV12-3/TRBV12-4	TRBJ1-2	CASSPRDTYGYTF
few	16	TRBV6-5	TRBJ1-6	CASSLTQTGANSPLHF
-	15	TRBV10-3	TRBJ2-2	CAISGGGAPTGELFF